This entry lists 31 T cell receptor beta chains sequenced from one sample in a study of shared clonotypes between healthy human individuals. Here immunoSEQ multiplex PCR was the method, and the copy in TCRdb shows in-frame clones only, minus some. In the table there are about 2,100,000 clones, about 92% of which are singletons. Terminally differentiated effector memory CD45RA+ cells were excluded from the naive CD8 cells, which were CD45RO-negative and positively selected for CCR7. Sample: naive CD8+ T cells from PBMCs. These receptors all come from a man between 18 and 29 years old in good health. Some clones in this sample may be carry-over from other donors' samples.

The chain links TRBV19 to TRBJ1-4; 7 positions match TRBD1. J gave up 3 bases and V 4 bases, and 8 bases lay outside the gene matches. Per germline, CDR1 LNHDA and CDR2 SQIVND (reference sequence). This CDR3 is built from 16 residues. CDR3 nucleotide sequence: TGTGCCAGTAGTAACAGGGGTTATGAGGCTAATGAAAAACTGTTTTTT. It yields the protein CASSNRGYEANEKLFF.

The V call is TRBV6-5, the J call TRBJ2-7; a weak D match, TRBD2 (6 bases). The V gene's germline CDR1 is MNHEY and CDR2 SVGAGI. Trimming pared 6 bases from V and 1 base from J, leaving 13 bases between. This CDR3 is 14 amino acids long. CDR3 sequence reads: CASRQGGASYEQYF. In DNA form, the CDR3 reads TGTGCCAGCAGGCAGGGCGGGGCGTCCTACGAGCAGTACTTC.

The genes are TRBV19 and TRBJ1-5, with no clear D. Germline lookup yields CDR1 LNHDA and CDR2 SQIVND (reference sequence). The CDR3 extends over 13 amino acids. The V gene lost 5 bases and the J gene lost 7 bases, with 12 bases spanning the gap. CDR3 region: CASSWRGPQPQHF. The DNA for the CDR3 is TGTGCCAGTAGTTGGCGAGGCCCCCAGCCCCAGCATTTT.

V and J are TRBV29-1 and TRBJ1-4, with 9 bases that match TRBD1. The V gene's germline CDR1 is SQVTM and CDR2 ANQGSEA. This CDR3 comprises 17 residues. With V trimmed by 1 base and J by 0 bases, 6 bases remained unmatched. CDR3 sequence (DNA): TGCAGCGTTGAAGCCCGGACAGGGGATGCAACTAATGAAAAACTGTTTTTT. This encodes CSVEARTGDATNEKLFF.

V is TRBV7-3 and J is TRBJ2-3; D is uncertain. Germline V CDR1 and CDR2: SGHTA, FQGTGA. The CDR3 has 13 amino acids. V lost 5 bases and J lost 5, with 11 bases in between. The CDR3: CASSDDTEDTQYF. The CDR3 nucleotides read TGTGCCAGCAGCGACGACACAGAAGATACGCAGTATTTT. Drawing the rest from reference TRBV7-3 and TRBJ2-3, the complete variable domain is GAGVSQTPSNKVTEKGKYVELRCDPISGHTALYWYRQSLGQGPEFLIYFQGTGAADDSGLPNDRFFAVRPEGSVSTLKIQRTERGDSAVYLCASSDDTEDTQYFGPGTRLTVL.

The CDR3 DNA follows: TGCGCCAGCAGTGACCTAGGACAGGGGGTGATCTCTGGAAACACCATATATTTT. This encodes CASSDLGQGVISGNTIYF. This sequence joins TRBV10-1 and TRBJ1-3; 10 nucleotides align to TRBD1. Unmatched junction bases numbered 8, after V lost 3 bases and J lost 0 bases. CDR1 is WNHNN and CDR2 is SYGVQD in the germline V gene (reference sequence). This CDR3 spans 18 amino acids.

The chain carries TRBV6-1 and TRBJ1-1; TRBD1 is a possible D gene (5 bases). V was cut by 8 bases and J by 0 bases, with 13 bases left in between. The CDR3 has 14 amino acids. CDR1 and CDR2 from the germline V gene are MNHNS and SASEGT. The CDR3 region is CASAEVQVNTEAFF. The CDR3 DNA follows: TGTGCCAGCGCTGAGGTACAGGTGAACACTGAAGCTTTCTTT.

The V call is TRBV7-9, the J call TRBJ1-2; D possibly corresponds to TRBD1 (5 bases). The CDR3 runs 16 residues. V was clipped by 5 bases and J by 7 bases, with 23 bases between them. The germline V gene has CDR1 SEHNR and CDR2 FQNEAQ (reference sequence). CDR3 sequence reads: CASSPVARGGSSGYTF. The CDR3 DNA is TGTGCCAGCAGCCCAGTCGCGCGGGGGGGAAGCTCTGGCTACACCTTC. Drawing the rest from reference TRBV7-9 and TRBJ1-2, the complete variable domain is DTGVSQNPRHKITKRGQNVTFRCDPISEHNRLYWYRQTLGQGPEFLTYFQNEAQLEKSRLLSDRFSAERPKGSFSTLEIQRTEQGDSAMYLCASSPVARGGSSGYTFGSGTRLTVV.

The CDR3 region is CASSTGTNSYEQYF. The CDR3 coding sequence is TGTGCCAGCAGCACCGGGACTAACTCCTACGAGCAGTACTTC. This sequence joins TRBV9 and TRBJ2-7; 7 bases agree with TRBD2. CDR1 is SGDLS and CDR2 is YYNGEE in the germline V gene. The trim removed 4 bases at V and 0 bases at J, leaving 4 bases unmatched. CDR3 length: 14 amino acids.

V is TRBV28 and J is TRBJ2-7; D unclear. Germline assignment: CDR1 MDHEN and CDR2 SYDVKM. V lost 3 bases to trimming and J lost 3 bases, with 9 bases between them. The CDR3 runs 13 residues. CDR3 sequence: CASSFNPIYEQYF. In DNA form, the CDR3 reads TGTGCCAGCAGTTTTAACCCAATCTACGAGCAGTACTTC.

J is TRBJ2-1 and V is TRBV9; 7 nucleotides match TRBD1. The CDR3 totals 13 residues. The V gene end was trimmed by 0 bases and the J gene end by 10 bases; junction bases not matched to a gene: 4. CDR1 SGDLS and CDR2 YYNGEE come from the germline V gene. The DNA of the CDR3 is TGTGCCAGCAGCGTAGAGGTGGGACAGGAGCAGTTCTTC. As protein: CASSVEVGQEQFF.

The V gene is TRBV19, the J gene TRBJ1-5; possible D gene TRBD1, 5 bases. Per the germline V gene, CDR1 is LNHDA and CDR2 is SQIVND (reference sequence). The V end lost 6 bases, the J end lost 1 base, and 13 bases lay between the germline ends. This CDR3 region has 15 residues. The CDR3 nucleotides are TGTGCCAGTAGAGATACCCAGGGAAGCAATCAGCCCCAGCATTTT. This translates into CASRDTQGSNQPQHF.

The chain carries TRBV6-1 and TRBJ2-7; 8 nucleotides align to TRBD1. Germline V gives CDR1 MNHNS, CDR2 SASEGT. This CDR3 is 14 amino acids long. The ends lost 4 bases at V and 3 bases at J; junction bases unmatched: 5. CDR3 DNA sequence: TGTGCCAGCAGTGCTACAGGGGGTTACTACGAGCAGTACTTC. Translated, it gives CASSATGGYYEQYF.

This rearrangement joins TRBV4-2 to TRBJ2-3; TRBD1 matches at 11 bases. This CDR3 region has 18 residues. The V gene's germline CDR1 is LGHNA and CDR2 YNFKEQ. The J segment lost 2 bases and the V segment lost 3 bases, leaving 10 bases of the junction unmatched. The CDR3 coding sequence is TGTGCCAGCAGCCACGGACAGGGGGCTACAGATTTCACAGATACGCAGTATTTT. Amino acids: CASSHGQGATDFTDTQYF.

J is TRBJ2-7 and V is TRBV2; D ambiguous. The CDR3 sequence is 12 residues long. Trimming took off 4 bases at V and 2 bases at J, with 6 bases between the two ends. Per germline, CDR1 SNHLY and CDR2 FYNNEI. CDR3 sequence (DNA): TGTGCCAGCAGTGGGGTGCCCTACGAGCAGTACTTC. Residues: CASSGVPYEQYF.

The chain combines TRBV27 with TRBJ2-1, with 7 bases lining up with TRBD2. This CDR3 spans 15 amino acids. Germline V gene sequence: CDR1 MNHEY, CDR2 SMNVEV (reference sequence). After removal of 8 bases from V and 3 bases from J, the junction contained 10 bases not matched to a gene. CDR3: CASGLSGTFYNEQFF. The CDR3 coding sequence is TGTGCCAGCGGGTTGAGCGGGACTTTCTACAATGAGCAGTTCTTC.

The genes are TRBV7-9 and TRBJ1-4, with 9 bases identical to TRBD1. V shed 5 bases, J shed 8 bases, and the junction held 9 bases outside the gene matches. The germline gives CDR1 SEHNR, CDR2 FQNEAQ (reference sequence). The CDR3 has 15 amino acids. The CDR3 loop reads CASSTRTGDEEKLFF. In DNA, the CDR3 is TGTGCCAGCAGCACTCGGACAGGGGATGAGGAAAAACTGTTTTTT.

The chain links TRBV28 to TRBJ2-4, with 8 bases lining up with TRBD1. Germline trimming cut 5 bases from V and 1 base from J; bases unmatched to any gene: 7. The CDR3 length is 16 residues. Per the germline V gene, CDR1 is MDHEN and CDR2 is SYDVKM. Written as DNA, the CDR3 is TGTGCCAGCAGTCCCAGGACAGGGTTGGCCAAAAACATTCAGTACTTC. This gives the protein CASSPRTGLAKNIQYF.

V usage is TRBV30 and J usage is TRBJ2-1; D ambiguous. The germline V gene has CDR1 GTSNPN and CDR2 SVGIG (reference sequence). This CDR3 contains 16 residues. Trimming pared 2 bases from V and 2 bases from J, leaving 16 bases between. The CDR3 sequence: CAWSSGRVGPYNEQFF. CDR3 nucleotide sequence: TGTGCCTGGAGTTCAGGACGTGTCGGGCCCTACAATGAGCAGTTCTTC.

The chain joins TRBV7-9 to TRBJ2-6; 9 nucleotides line up with TRBD1. The V and J ends lost 5 bases and 1 base, in that order; junction bases with no gene match: 3. Looked up from germline, CDR1 is SEHNR and CDR2 is FQNEAQ (reference sequence). This CDR3 has 16 amino acids. The CDR3 region is CASSTGQGSGANVLTF. CDR3 DNA: TGTGCCAGCAGCACCGGACAGGGGTCTGGGGCCAACGTCCTGACTTTC. The entire variable domain, with the rest obtained from reference TRBV7-9 and TRBJ2-6, is as follows: DTGVSQNPRHKITKRGQNVTFRCDPISEHNRLYWYRQTLGQGPEFLTYFQNEAQLEKSRLLSDRFSAERPKGSFSTLEIQRTEQGDSAMYLCASSTGQGSGANVLTFGAGSRLTVL.

The V call is TRBV6-1, the J call TRBJ1-2; TRBD1 might be the D (6 bases). Trimming removed 7 bases at V and 3 bases at J, with 15 bases between. Germline-derived CDR1 and CDR2 are MNHNS and SASEGT. This CDR3 contains 14 residues. CDR3 in DNA: TGTGCCAGCATTCCTCCTCCAGGGGACTATGGCTACACCTTC. Protein: CASIPPPGDYGYTF.

In the case of this clone: The sample carries other DNA sequences with the same CDR3. V gene TRBV6-5 combines with J gene TRBJ2-1; tentatively, D is TRBD1 or TRBD2 (5 bases each). CDR3 size: 14 residues. Trimming left V 0 bases short and J 6 bases short, with 9 bases between. Germline V gene data show CDR1 as MNHEY and CDR2 as SVGAGI. CDR3 loop: CASSYSEGPNEQFF. The CDR3 DNA sequence: TGTGCCAGCAGTTACTCAGAGGGGCCCAATGAGCAGTTCTTC.

The J gene is TRBJ2-7, the V gene TRBV29-1, with 7 nucleotides matching TRBD1. With V trimmed by 4 bases and J by 1 base, 7 bases remained unmatched. There are 14 residues in the CDR3. Germline V gene lookup returns CDR1 SQVTM and CDR2 ANQGSEA. CDR3 nucleotide sequence: TGCAGCGTTGGTCCAGGGGGAGCATCCTACGAGCAGTACTTC. Amino acid sequence: CSVGPGGASYEQYF.

V gene TRBV6-5 combines with J gene TRBJ1-1; 10 positions match TRBD1. The CDR3 runs to 14 residues. The V gene end was trimmed by 2 bases and the J gene end by 4 bases; junction bases not matched to a gene: 1. Germline V gene data show CDR1 as MNHEY and CDR2 as SVGAGI. The CDR3 loop is CASSYDRGLTEAFF. Here the CDR3 DNA reads TGTGCCAGCAGTTACGACAGGGGGCTCACTGAAGCTTTCTTT.

J is TRBJ2-5 and V is TRBV2, with D perhaps being TRBD1 or TRBD2 (5 bases each). Judging by the DNA end, TRBJ2-7 fits better; the J call may be wrong. CDR1 and CDR2 from the germline V gene are SNHLY and FYNNEI. This CDR3 region has 13 residues. For the CDR3, the DNA is TGTGCCAACATCGGGACCGAAGGCTACGAGCAGTACTTC. This gives the protein CANIGTEGYEQYF.

This chain links TRBV11-2 with TRBJ2-1, with TRBD2 identical over 12 bases. The CDR3 length is 16 residues. Germline trimming cut 3 bases from V and 3 bases from J; bases unmatched to any gene: 3. Germline assignment: CDR1 SGHAT and CDR2 FQNNGV. In DNA, the CDR3 is TGTGCCAGCAGCTTTAGACTAGCGGGAGACTACAATGAGCAGTTCTTC. Its translation is CASSFRLAGDYNEQFF. The complete variable domain, with remaining parts taken from reference TRBV11-2 and TRBJ2-1, reads EAGVAQSPRYKIIEKRQSVAFWCNPISGHATLYWYQQILGQGPKLLIQFQNNGVVDDSQLPKDRFSAERLKGVDSTLKIQPAKLEDSAVYLCASSFRLAGDYNEQFFGPGTRLTVL.

V usage is TRBV7-9 and J usage is TRBJ1-1; D is ambiguous. Germline assignment: CDR1 SEHNR and CDR2 FQNEAQ (reference sequence). This CDR3 region has 15 residues. The V and J ends lost 1 base and 6 bases respectively, with 15 bases between them. CDR3 loop: CASSLEAGRIPEAFF. CDR3 sequence (DNA): TGTGCCAGCAGCTTAGAGGCCGGGAGGATTCCTGAAGCTTTCTTT. The variable domain in full, with the rest retrieved from reference TRBV7-9 and TRBJ1-1, is DTGVSQNPRHKITKRGQNVTFRCDPISEHNRLYWYRQTLGQGPEFLTYFQNEAQLEKSRLLSDRFSAERPKGSFSTLEIQRTEQGDSAMYLCASSLEAGRIPEAFFGQGTRLTVV.

This clone came up a few times. Mismatch with germline at one junction end may stem from a read error. This chain joins TRBV19 and TRBJ1-3; possibly TRBD1 for D (5 bases). Germline V gene sequence: CDR1 LNHDA, CDR2 SQIVND (reference sequence). The CDR3 is made up of 11 amino acids. CDR3: CASSGAGSSHF. CDR3 DNA: TGTGCCAGTAGTGGGGCAGGCTCCTCACATTTT.

Comments on this clone: The sample carries other DNA sequences with the same CDR3. The chain links TRBV6-6 to TRBJ2-7; D not resolved. This CDR3 region has 13 residues. Germline assignment: CDR1 MNHNY and CDR2 SVGAGI (reference sequence). V was clipped by 0 bases and J by 3 bases, with 6 bases between them. CDR3 amino acids: CASSYSTGYEQYF. As DNA, the CDR3 is TGTGCCAGCAGTTACTCGACCGGCTACGAGCAGTACTTC.

The chain joins TRBV9 to TRBJ2-2; D possibly corresponds to TRBD1 (5 bases). This CDR3 is 17 amino acids long. Per the germline V gene, CDR1 is SGDLS and CDR2 is YYNGEE. V lost 3 bases and J 0 bases, leaving 15 bases between the germline ends. The CDR3 reads CASSGTPSKPNTGELFF. The CDR3 DNA reads TGTGCCAGCAGCGGGACACCCTCGAAGCCGAACACCGGGGAGCTGTTTTTT.

A single count supports this clone. The V and J genes are TRBV27 and TRBJ2-6; D may be TRBD2 (6 bases). Per the germline V gene, CDR1 is MNHEY and CDR2 is SMNVEV (reference sequence). Trimming pared 8 bases from V and 5 bases from J, leaving 7 bases between. The CDR3 loop spans 12 amino acids. CDR3 amino acids: CASGTWANVLTF. As DNA, the CDR3 is TGTGCCAGCGGGACTTGGGCCAACGTCCTGACTTTC. The whole variable domain, remainder taken from reference TRBV27 and TRBJ2-6, is EAQVTQNPRYLITVTGKKLTVTCSQNMNHEYMSWYRQDPGLGLRQIYYSMNVEVTDKGDVPEGYKVSRKEKRNFPLILESPSPNQTSLYFCASGTWANVLTFGAGSRLTVL.